This entry lists 26 T cell receptor beta chains sequenced from one sample in a study of molecular identifiers for immune sequencing clone quantification. TCRdb analysed the PCR reads with MiXCR anew, one entry per CDR3 protein. This sample has more than 550,000 distinct CDR3 sequences, with 25% found just once. What was sequenced was naive CD8+ T cells from blood, with Jurkat cell RNA spiked in. The subset denotes: FACS-sorted CD8+CD4-CCR7+CD45RA+ naive T cells. These receptors were taken from a human donor in good health. Some libraries in this study had Jurkat cell RNA spiked in.

This clonotype occurred many times. This chain joins TRBV30 and TRBJ1-1; perhaps TRBD1 as D (6 bases). The length of the CDR3 is 13 residues. The germline CDR1 and CDR2 sequences are GTSNPN and SVGIG (reference sequence). V shed 0 bases and J shed 4 bases, with 9 bases lying between them. In nucleotides, the CDR3 is TGTGCCTGGAGTGTCGGGGACACCACTGAAGCTTTCTTT. Amino acids: CAWSVGDTTEAFF. Supplemented by reference TRBV30 and TRBJ1-1, the full variable domain reads SQTIHQWPATLVQPVGSPLSLECTVEGTSNPNLYWYRQAAGRGLQLLFYSVGIGQISSEVPQNLSASRPQDRQFILSSKKLLLSDSGFYLCAWSVGDTTEAFFGQGTRLTVV.

A word on this clonotype: One base away lies a much larger clone, so this may be a sequencing read error. The V and J genes are TRBV9 and TRBJ2-2; tentatively, D is TRBD2 (5 bases). In germline, CDR1 is SGDLS, CDR2 YYNGEE. Trimming stripped 7 bases from V and 6 bases from J, with 13 bases between. The CDR3 loop spans 13 amino acids. Here the CDR3 reads CASGSWGAGELFF. CDR3 sequence (DNA): TGTGCCAGCGGCAGCTGGGGAGCCGGGGAGCTGTTTTTT. The whole variable domain, filled in from reference TRBV9 and TRBJ2-2, reads DSGVTQTPKHLITATGQRVTLRCSPRSGDLSVYWYQQSLDQGLQFLIQYYNGEERAKGNILERFSAQQFPDLHSELNLSSLELGDSALYFCASGSWGAGELFFGEGSRLTVL.

This clonotype was detected a few times. This sequence joins TRBV20-1 and TRBJ2-3; 7 bases are a match to TRBD2. The length of the CDR3 is 14 residues. The ends lost 2 bases at V and 3 bases at J; junction bases unmatched: 5. Germline V CDR1 and CDR2: DFQATT, SNEGSKA (reference sequence). CDR3 in amino acids: CSARKRGLTDTQYF. The CDR3 nucleotides read TGCAGTGCTAGAAAGCGGGGACTAACAGATACGCAGTATTTT.

On this clonotype itself: One base away lies a much larger clone, so this may be a sequencing read error. This chain joins TRBV4-3 and TRBJ2-7; D call uncertain. Germline values: CDR1 LGHNA, CDR2 YSLEER. This CDR3 spans 13 amino acids. In DNA form, the CDR3 reads TGCGACAGCAGCCAAGAAAATACGTGGGAGCAGTACTTC. This gives the protein CDSSQENTWEQYF.

This clonotype appeared many times. The CDR3 DNA follows: TGCGCCAGCAGCCAAACCGGGGGCAATAGCGGGACTAGCACAGATACGCAGTATTTT. Amino acids: CASSQTGGNSGTSTDTQYF. The chain is built from TRBV4-3 and TRBJ2-3, with 8 bases that match TRBD2. Per the germline V gene, CDR1 is LGHNA and CDR2 is YSLEER. V was pared by 2 bases and J by 0 bases, with 13 bases of the junction left unmatched. The CDR3 loop spans 19 amino acids.

The chain links TRBV5-6 to TRBJ2-7; D not certain. The germline CDR1 and CDR2 sequences are SGHDT and YYEEEE. The CDR3 covers 14 residues. V lost 2 bases to trimming and J lost 1 base, with 10 bases between them. CDR3: CASSFWQRSYEQYF. CDR3 nucleotide sequence: TGTGCCAGCAGCTTCTGGCAGCGATCCTACGAGCAGTACTTC.

This clonotype showed up just a few times. This sequence joins TRBV10-1 and TRBJ2-3; D possibly corresponds to TRBD2 (7 bases). V was shortened by 10 bases and J by 0 bases, with 14 bases between the two germline ends. Germline loops: CDR1 WNHNN, CDR2 SYGVQD (reference sequence). This CDR3 has 14 residues. The DNA for the CDR3 is TGCGCCATCTCCGCGGGGGCCAGCACAGATACGCAGTATTTT. Protein product: CAISAGASTDTQYF.

Note on this clonotype: This could be a read error, since a much larger clone is one nucleotide away. The chain is built from TRBV7-2 and TRBJ2-1, with a tentative D call TRBD1 (6 bases). Between the trimmed V and J ends, which lost 1 base and 6 bases, there was a span of 10 bases. The CDR3 spans 14 residues. The germline gives CDR1 SGHTA, CDR2 FQGNSA. The CDR3 reads CASSLGIGGNEQFF. The CDR3 nucleotides read TGTGCCAGCAGCTTAGGGATAGGGGGCAATGAGCAGTTCTTC.

This clonotype was found many times. J is TRBJ1-1 and V is TRBV6-2 or TRBV6-3, with D unresolved. Trimming removed 5 bases from V and 0 bases from J, with 4 bases in between. The germline V gene encodes CDR1 MNHEY and CDR2 SVGEGT. CDR3 length: 12 residues. The CDR3 DNA reads as TGTGCCAGCAGTGAAGTGAACACTGAAGCTTTCTTT. This encodes CASSEVNTEAFF.

The genes are TRBV4-1 and TRBJ2-4; TRBD2 matches at 9 bases. The CDR3 totals 19 residues. V trimming: 4 bases; J trimming: 8 bases; junction bases outside the gene matches: 21. CDR1 MGHRA and CDR2 YSYEKL come from the germline V gene. Here the CDR3 reads CASSPTEKLAGPPDHIQYF. CDR3 sequence (DNA): TGCGCCAGCAGCCCGACAGAAAAGCTAGCGGGACCTCCGGATCACATTCAGTACTTC.

The rearrangement links TRBV11-2 to TRBJ2-7, with D hard to call. The germline V and J ends were trimmed by 4 bases and 6 bases, with 7 bases remaining between them. This CDR3 is 11 amino acids long. Germline-derived CDR1 and CDR2 are SGHAT and FQNNGV. The CDR3 DNA is TGTGCCAGCAGCTCGATAGGCGAGCAGTACTTC. This sequence encodes CASSSIGEQYF.

To note about this clonotype: A read error may be the cause here, since a much bigger clone is one base away. The chain links TRBV15 to TRBJ1-5; D gene ambiguous. This CDR3 has 14 residues. CDR1 is LNHNV and CDR2 is YYDKDF in the germline V gene (reference sequence). V was cut by 2 bases and J by 2 bases, with 7 bases left in between. The CDR3, as DNA: TGTGCCACCAGCAGAAGCGGTGGCAATCAGCCCCAGCATTTT. This sequence encodes CATSRSGGNQPQHF.

The gene calls are TRBV4-1 and TRBJ1-4; 9 nucleotides match TRBD1. CDR1 MGHRA and CDR2 YSYEKL come from the germline V gene. CDR3 length equals 15 residues. V lost 2 bases, J lost 6 bases, and 4 bases stayed unmatched. This CDR3 reads CASSQPRDRDEKLFF. The CDR3 DNA reads TGCGCCAGCAGCCAACCCCGGGACAGGGATGAAAAACTGTTTTTT.

In the case of this clonotype: No conserved phenylalanine or tryptophan ends this CDR3, so it is likely a read error. The V call is TRBV27, the J call TRBJ1-5; possibly TRBD1 for D (6 bases). The CDR3 totals 14 residues. Germline V lookup: CDR1 MNHEY, CDR2 SMNVEV (reference sequence). CDR3 bases: TGTGCCAGCAGTTCCTACGGTCTAGGACAGCGCCAGCATGTT. Amino acid sequence: CASSSYGLGQRQHV.

Turning to this clonotype: A much more abundant neighbour one base away suggests this may be a read error. The chain couples TRBV7-9 to TRBJ2-5, with a possible D match to TRBD2 (6 bases). Germline V gives CDR1 SEHNR, CDR2 FQNEAQ (reference sequence). The length of the CDR3 is 15 residues. Trimming stripped 2 bases from V and 9 bases from J, with 19 bases between. CDR3: CASSLRMGGGEPQYF. The CDR3 DNA reads as TGTGCCAGCAGCTTACGGATGGGAGGCGGGGAGCCCCAGTACTTC.

Of note for this clonotype: A much more abundant neighbour one base away suggests this may be a read error. The gene calls are TRBV24-1 and TRBJ2-1, with D uncertain. The V gene's germline CDR1 is KGHDR and CDR2 SFDVKD. The CDR3 is 18 residues long. Trimming cost V 3 bases and J 6 bases, with 23 bases left between them. The CDR3 DNA reads TGTGCCACCAGTGATCATGCCACCCCTGGTCTGAAGGGCAATGAGCAGTTCTTC. Translated: CATSDHATPGLKGNEQFF.

Details on this clonotype: The junction does not match germline at one end; this may be a read error. The chain employs TRBV19 and TRBJ2-1; D not certain. Germline V gives CDR1 LNHDA, CDR2 SQIVND (reference sequence). The CDR3 totals 15 residues. DNA for the CDR3: TGTCCCAGTAGTATAGTAATGATCCAGTACAATGAGCAGTTCTTC. Protein sequence: CPSSIVMIQYNEQFF.

This clonotype was seen a handful of times. The chain couples TRBV6-5 to TRBJ1-6; TRBD1 matches 9 bases. This CDR3 spans 18 amino acids. V shed 2 bases, J shed 7 bases, and the junction held 12 bases outside the gene matches. Germline CDR1 MNHEY, CDR2 SVGAGI. CDR3 amino acids: CASSYTFPGQGKNSPLHF. For the CDR3, the DNA is TGTGCCAGCAGTTACACTTTTCCGGGACAGGGAAAAAATTCACCCCTCCACTTT.

The rearrangement joins TRBV7-9 to TRBJ2-5; D is ambiguous. The CDR3 is 15 amino acids. Per the germline V gene, CDR1 is SEHNR and CDR2 is FQNEAQ (reference sequence). The ends were cut back, 1 base at V and 2 bases at J, with 11 bases in the middle. The CDR3 DNA follows: TGTGCCAGCAGCTTAGGGGGTTTGGGGCAAGAGACCCAGTACTTC. This gives the protein CASSLGGLGQETQYF. Combining the CDR3 with reference TRBV7-9 and TRBJ2-5 gives the whole variable domain DTGVSQNPRHKITKRGQNVTFRCDPISEHNRLYWYRQTLGQGPEFLTYFQNEAQLEKSRLLSDRFSAERPKGSFSTLEIQRTEQGDSAMYLCASSLGGLGQETQYFGPGTRLLVL.

This clonotype was recorded a few times. The V and J genes are TRBV19 and TRBJ2-5, with 14 bases that match TRBD2. CDR3 length: 17 residues. CDR1 LNHDA and CDR2 SQIVND come from the germline V gene (reference sequence). Germline trimming cut 3 bases from V and 5 bases from J; bases unmatched to any gene: 8. In nucleotides, the CDR3 is TGTGCCAGTAGTATTAAGGGGACTAGCGGGAGCGCCGAGACCCAGTACTTC. The encoded protein is CASSIKGTSGSAETQYF.

This clonotype was counted a few times. V and J are TRBV7-2 and TRBJ1-2; D may be TRBD1 (5 bases). This CDR3 is built from 17 residues. CDR1 is SGHTA, CDR2 FQGNSA, per germline. V gave up 5 bases and J gave up 0 bases, with 19 bases separating them. CDR3 region: CASSTPLGETTNYGYTF. The CDR3 region has the DNA TGTGCCAGCAGCACCCCCCTGGGGGAAACAACTAACTATGGCTACACCTTC.

V is TRBV13 and J is TRBJ2-1; 8 bases map to TRBD1. CDR1 and CDR2 (germline): PRHDT, FYEKMQ (reference sequence). This CDR3 has 17 amino acids. The V segment lost 0 bases and the J segment 9 bases; nucleotides outside the gene matches: 13. The CDR3 sequence: CASSLGRSDRAAFEQFF. DNA of the CDR3: TGTGCCAGCAGCTTAGGCAGGTCGGACAGGGCAGCGTTTGAGCAGTTCTTC.

This clonotype has a handful of counts. V gene TRBV24-1 combines with J gene TRBJ1-5; unclear D gene. With 5 bases removed from V and 8 bases from J, the gap between germline ends came to 9 bases. The germline V gene has CDR1 KGHDR and CDR2 SFDVKD. The CDR3 consists of 12 residues. In nucleotides, the CDR3 is TGTGCCACCAGTGTTGGCGCGGAGCCCCAGCATTTT. Translating gives CATSVGAEPQHF.

This clonotype has ten or more counts. The chain is built from TRBV4-1 and TRBJ1-1; the match to TRBD1 covers 8 bases. The CDR3 sequence is 15 residues long. The ends lost 3 bases at V and 4 bases at J; junction bases unmatched: 7. The germline V gene encodes CDR1 MGHRA and CDR2 YSYEKL. The CDR3 bases are TGCGCCAGCAGCCAGCAGGGGGCTAGCGGCACTGAAGCTTTCTTT. It yields the protein CASSQQGASGTEAFF.

This clonotype was observed at least ten times. The V and J genes are TRBV7-9 and TRBJ2-7; no clear D. Germline V CDR1 and CDR2: SEHNR, FQNEAQ (reference sequence). V lost 5 bases and J 0 bases, leaving 11 bases between the germline ends. The CDR3 covers 14 residues. Here the CDR3 DNA reads TGTGCCAGCAGCCCGGCGGAGAGCTCCTACGAGCAGTACTTC. It yields the protein CASSPAESSYEQYF.

A few counts support this clonotype. The chain is built from TRBV9 and TRBJ2-3; 9 nucleotides align to TRBD2. CDR1 is SGDLS, CDR2 YYNGEE, per germline. The V gene end was trimmed by 2 bases and the J gene end by 5 bases; junction bases not matched to a gene: 9. CDR3 length: 16 amino acids. The DNA of the CDR3 is TGTGCCAGCAGCGTTTATAGCGGGGGCCGAGGAGATACGCAGTATTTT. It codes for CASSVYSGGRGDTQYF.